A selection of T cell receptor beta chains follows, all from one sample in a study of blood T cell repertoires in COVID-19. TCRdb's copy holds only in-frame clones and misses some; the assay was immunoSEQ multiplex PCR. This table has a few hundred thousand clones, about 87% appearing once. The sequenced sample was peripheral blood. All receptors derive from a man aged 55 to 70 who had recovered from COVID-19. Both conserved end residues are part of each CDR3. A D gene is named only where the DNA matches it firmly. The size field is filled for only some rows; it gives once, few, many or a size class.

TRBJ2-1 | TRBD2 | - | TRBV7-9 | CASSVRLAGGRWEQFF | TGTGCCAGCAGCGTCCGACTAGCGGGGGGCCGTTGGGAGCAGTTCTTC
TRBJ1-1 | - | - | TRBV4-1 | CASSQDRGNTEAFF | TGCGCCAGCAGCCAAGACAGGGGGAACACTGAAGCTTTCTTT
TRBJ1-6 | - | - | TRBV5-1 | CASSLSRGDNSPLHF | TGCGCCAGCAGCTTGTCACGGGGGGATAATTCACCCCTCCACTTT
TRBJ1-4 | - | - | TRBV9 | CASSVGPRNEKLFF | TGTGCCAGCAGCGTTGGGCCCCGGAATGAAAAACTGTTTTTT
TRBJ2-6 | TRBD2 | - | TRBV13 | CASSFYSGGSSGANVLTF | TGTGCCAGCAGCTTCTATAGCGGGGGGTCCTCTGGGGCCAACGTCCTGACTTTC
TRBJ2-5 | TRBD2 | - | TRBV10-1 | CASSRDGLAETQYF | TGCGCCAGCAGTAGAGATGGACTAGCGGAGACCCAGTACTTC
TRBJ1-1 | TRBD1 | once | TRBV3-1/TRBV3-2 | CASSQGGTATNTEAFF | TGTGCCAGCAGCCAAGGAGGGACAGCGACGAACACTGAAGCTTTCTTT
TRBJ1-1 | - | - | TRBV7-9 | CASSLVAENTEAFF | TGTGCCAGCAGCTTAGTAGCAGAAAACACTGAAGCTTTCTTT
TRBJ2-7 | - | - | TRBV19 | CATQSPGLGSYEQYF | TGTGCCACCCAATCCCCGGGACTGGGCTCCTACGAGCAGTACTTC
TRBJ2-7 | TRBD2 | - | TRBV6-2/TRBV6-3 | CASSYGSGGRREQYF | TGTGCCAGCAGTTACGGGTCGGGGGGGCGGAGGGAGCAGTACTTC
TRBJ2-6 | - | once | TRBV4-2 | CASSQDRRTVYSGANVLTF | TGTGCCAGCAGCCAAGATCGTAGGACAGTCTACTCTGGGGCCAACGTCCTGACTTTC
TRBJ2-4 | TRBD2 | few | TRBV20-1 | CSASLRGAPKNIQYF | TGCAGTGCTAGTTTGCGGGGGGCACCCAAAAACATTCAGTACTTC
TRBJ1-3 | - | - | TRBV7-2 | CASSLGPGGNTIYF | TGTGCCAGCAGCTTAGGGCCCGGGGGAAACACCATATATTTT
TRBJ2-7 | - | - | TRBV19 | CASSRGAGISYEQYF | TGTGCCAGTAGCCGGGGGGCAGGTATCTCCTACGAGCAGTACTTC
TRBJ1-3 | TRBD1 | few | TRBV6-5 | CASISSGQAGNTIYF | TGTGCCAGCATATCTTCCGGACAGGCTGGAAACACCATATATTTT
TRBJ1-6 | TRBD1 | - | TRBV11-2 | CASSLDVQGGSYNSPLHF | TGTGCCAGCAGCTTAGACGTCCAGGGGGGCAGCTATAATTCACCCCTCCACTTT
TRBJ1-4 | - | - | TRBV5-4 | CASRPAGVEKLFF | TGTGCCAGCAGACCTGCCGGGGTTGAAAAACTGTTTTTT
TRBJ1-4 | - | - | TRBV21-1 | CASSKEQSPRGKLFF | TGTGCCAGCAGCAAAGAACAGAGTCCGCGGGGAAAACTGTTTTTT
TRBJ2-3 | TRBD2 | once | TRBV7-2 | CASSLASGGITDTQYF | TGTGCCAGCAGCTTAGCTAGCGGGGGGATCACAGATACGCAGTATTTT
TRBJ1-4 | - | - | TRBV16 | CASSPGTPPTNEKLFF | TGTGCCAGCAGCCCCGGGACTCCCCCAACTAATGAAAAACTGTTTTTT
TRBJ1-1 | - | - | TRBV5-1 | CASSPTGRNTEAFF | TGCGCCAGCAGCCCAACCGGGAGAAACACTGAAGCTTTCTTT
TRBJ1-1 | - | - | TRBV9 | CASSVGRAGVTEAFF | TGTGCCAGCAGCGTAGGGAGGGCCGGTGTCACTGAAGCTTTCTTT
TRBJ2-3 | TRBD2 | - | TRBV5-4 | CASSRGLAGGASTDTQYF | TGTGCCAGCAGCCGAGGACTAGCGGGGGGCGCTAGCACAGATACGCAGTATTTT
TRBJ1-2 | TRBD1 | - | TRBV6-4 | CASRYGTGGNYGYTF | TGTGCCAGCAGATACGGGACAGGAGGGAACTATGGCTACACCTTC
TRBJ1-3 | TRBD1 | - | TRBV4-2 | CASSQGQGLNTIYF | TGTGCCAGCAGCCAAGGACAGGGCTTAAACACCATATATTTT
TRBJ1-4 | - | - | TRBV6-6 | CASSYNGAKEKLFF | TGTGCCAGCAGTTACAATGGGGCCAAGGAAAAACTGTTTTTT
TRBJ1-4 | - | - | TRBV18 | CASSPYNRDTNEKLFF | TGTGCCAGCTCACCTTATAACAGGGACACTAATGAAAAACTGTTTTTT
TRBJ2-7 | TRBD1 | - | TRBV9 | CASSDRGDFYEQYF | TGTGCCAGCAGCGACAGGGGCGACTTTTACGAGCAGTACTTC
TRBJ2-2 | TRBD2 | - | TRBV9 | CASSVGSGAGELFF | TGTGCCAGCAGCGTAGGAAGCGGGGCCGGGGAGCTGTTTTTT
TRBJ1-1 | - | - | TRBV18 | CASSRTENTEAFF | TGTGCCAGCTCACGGACAGAGAACACTGAAGCTTTCTTT
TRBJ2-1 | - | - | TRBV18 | CASSPPIRSYNEQFF | TGTGCCAGCTCACCACCCATTCGGAGCTACAATGAGCAGTTCTTC
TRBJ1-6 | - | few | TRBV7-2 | CASSLAQRQNSPLHF | TGTGCCAGCAGCTTAGCCCAACGACAGAATTCACCCCTCCACTTT
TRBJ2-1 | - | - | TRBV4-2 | CASSQEARFEQFF | TGTGCCAGCAGCCAAGAGGCCAGATTTGAGCAGTTCTTC
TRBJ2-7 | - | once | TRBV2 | CASIGGNTYEQYF | TGTGCCAGCATTGGAGGGAACACCTACGAGCAGTACTTC
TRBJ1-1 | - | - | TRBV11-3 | CASSLGFGTEAFF | TGTGCCAGCAGCCTCGGGTTCGGCACTGAAGCTTTCTTT
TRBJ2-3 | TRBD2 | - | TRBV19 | CASSTSGGATDTQYF | TGTGCCAGTAGTACTAGCGGGGGGGCAACAGATACGCAGTATTTT
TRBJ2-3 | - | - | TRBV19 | CASSIRRDTDTQYF | TGTGCCAGTAGTATACGTCGGGACACAGATACGCAGTATTTT
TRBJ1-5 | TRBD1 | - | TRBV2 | CASEQGASYQPQHF | TGTGCCAGCGAACAGGGGGCGTCCTATCAGCCCCAGCATTTT
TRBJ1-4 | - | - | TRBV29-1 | CSVLDTELFF | TGCAGCGTCTTAGACACTGAACTGTTTTTT
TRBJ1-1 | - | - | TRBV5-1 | CASSLYEGAAFF | TGCGCCAGCAGCTTGTATGAGGGTGCAGCTTTCTTT
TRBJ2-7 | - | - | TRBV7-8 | CASSRGGSGAWEQYF | TGTGCCAGCAGCCGAGGCGGTTCGGGAGCCTGGGAGCAGTACTTC
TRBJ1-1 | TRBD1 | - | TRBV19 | CASSIAGTGPMNTEAFF | TGTGCCAGTAGTATAGCTGGGACAGGGCCGATGAACACTGAAGCTTTCTTT
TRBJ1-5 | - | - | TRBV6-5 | CASRSGFGQPQHF | TGTGCCAGCAGGTCGGGGTTCGGTCAGCCCCAGCATTTT
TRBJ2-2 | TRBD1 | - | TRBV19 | CASSEVTGQGTSELFF | TGTGCCAGTAGTGAAGTAACGGGACAGGGGACATCGGAGCTGTTTTTT
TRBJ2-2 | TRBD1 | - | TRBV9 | CASSVDRFDTGELFF | TGTGCCAGCAGCGTGGACAGGTTCGACACCGGGGAGCTGTTTTTT
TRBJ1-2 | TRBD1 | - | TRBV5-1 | CASSWGQGLGYTF | TGCGCCAGCAGCTGGGGACAGGGCCTGGGCTACACCTTC
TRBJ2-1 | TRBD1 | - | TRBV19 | CASSTKTGGVSYNEQFF | TGTGCCAGTAGTACAAAAACAGGGGGCGTCTCCTACAATGAGCAGTTCTTC
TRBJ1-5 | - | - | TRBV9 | CASSVVLDEQNQPQHF | TGTGCCAGCAGCGTAGTTCTAGACGAGCAAAATCAGCCCCAGCATTTT
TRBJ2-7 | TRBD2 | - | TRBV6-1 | CASSEAGRGGNEQYF | TGTGCCAGCAGTGAAGCGGGGCGGGGGGGAAACGAGCAGTACTTC
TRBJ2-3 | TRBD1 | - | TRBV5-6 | CASSSMGQGTDTQYF | TGTGCCAGCAGCTCAATGGGACAGGGCACAGATACGCAGTATTTT
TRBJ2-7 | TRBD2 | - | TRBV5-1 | CASKPRTSGGYEQYF | TGCGCCAGCAAACCACGGACTAGCGGGGGGTACGAGCAGTACTTC
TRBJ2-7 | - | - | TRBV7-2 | CASSASYEQYF | TGTGCCAGCAGCGCGAGCTACGAGCAGTACTTC
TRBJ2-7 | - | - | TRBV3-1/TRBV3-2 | CASSTTGSSYEQYF | TGTGCCAGCTCAACTACCGGGAGCTCCTACGAGCAGTACTTC